Listed below are T cell receptor beta chains from one sample, sequenced in a study of shared clonotypes between healthy human individuals. Produced via immunoSEQ multiplex PCR; TCRdb's table is partial and in-frame only. This table has 950,000 to 1,300,000 clones, 65% to 75% appearing once. The sequenced sample consisted of memory CD4+ T cells sorted from blood. Receptors originate from a man in his late teens or twenties in good health. CDR3s include the opening cysteine and the closing phenylalanine or tryptophan. The D gene is left open where the match is weak. Size is stated for part of the rows, as once, few or many counts, or as a class when the clone is expanded.

D	V	size	J	CDR3	DNA
.	TRBV5-5	.	TRBJ2-2	CASSLLVNTGELFF	TGTGCCAGCAGCTTGTTAGTGAACACCGGGGAGCTGTTTTTT
.	TRBV11-2	.	TRBJ2-7	CASSLEAESPYEQYF	TGTGCCAGCAGCTTAGAGGCGGAAAGCCCCTACGAGCAGTACTTC
.	TRBV18	few	TRBJ2-7	CASSGLGGANEQYF	TGTGCCAGCTCCGGCCTAGGGGGGGCTAACGAGCAGTACTTC
.	TRBV9	.	TRBJ2-7	CASSVGVELYEQYF	TGTGCCAGCAGCGTAGGAGTGGAGCTCTACGAGCAGTACTTC
.	TRBV30	.	TRBJ2-7	CAWSVRVVSYEQYF	TGTGCCTGGAGTGTACGGGTAGTCTCCTACGAGCAGTACTTC
TRBD2	TRBV5-1	.	TRBJ2-3	CASRRRPGTSGDTDTQYF	TGCGCCAGCAGGCGTCGACCCGGGACTAGCGGAGACACAGATACGCAGTATTTT
.	TRBV7-2	many	TRBJ2-2	CASSLSTANTGELFF	TGTGCCAGCAGCCTTAGTACCGCGAACACCGGGGAGCTGTTTTTT
.	TRBV5-4	.	TRBJ2-5	CASSLARGRQETQYF	TGTGCCAGCAGCTTGGCCCGTGGCAGACAAGAGACCCAGTACTTC
TRBD2	TRBV4-1	.	TRBJ2-3	CASSRLLAGLGTDTQYF	TGCGCCAGCAGCCGCCTACTAGCGGGCCTTGGCACAGATACGCAGTATTTT
TRBD1	TRBV7-2	.	TRBJ1-3	CASSLTGGKPGNTIYF	TGTGCCAGCAGCTTAACAGGGGGAAAACCTGGAAACACCATATATTTT
.	TRBV5-6	.	TRBJ2-7	CASSPLDSYEQYF	TGTGCCAGCAGCCCGCTCGATTCCTACGAGCAGTACTTC
TRBD2	TRBV9	many	TRBJ2-7	CASSRGTSIYEQYF	TGTGCCAGCAGCAGGGGGACTAGTATTTACGAGCAGTACTTC
TRBD1	TRBV19	once	TRBJ1-5	CASSIQEGTGYQPQHF	TGTGCCAGTAGTATACAGGAAGGGACAGGTTATCAGCCCCAGCATTTT
.	TRBV2	.	TRBJ2-1	CASSERVEYNEQFF	TGTGCCAGCAGCGAGCGGGTGGAGTACAATGAGCAGTTCTTC
.	TRBV18	.	TRBJ2-7	CASSPEGRSYEQYF	TGTGCCAGCTCACCTGAAGGGAGGTCCTACGAGCAGTACTTC
.	TRBV19	.	TRBJ1-6	CASSISGSNSPLHF	TGTGCCAGTAGTATATCCGGAAGTAATTCACCCCTCCACTTT
.	TRBV6-1	.	TRBJ2-7	CASLRVSSYEQYF	TGTGCCAGCCTTCGAGTGAGCTCCTACGAGCAGTACTTC
.	TRBV10-3	.	TRBJ1-4	CATKQGTNEKLFF	TGTGCCACCAAGCAGGGGACTAATGAAAAACTGTTTTTT
.	TRBV7-7	.	TRBJ1-4	CASSLALGEKLFF	TGTGCTAGCAGCTTAGCGCTGGGGGAGAAACTGTTTTTT
.	TRBV14	.	TRBJ2-7	CASSPGQSQASEQYF	TGTGCCAGCAGCCCAGGACAAAGCCAGGCTAGCGAGCAGTACTTC
TRBD1	TRBV6-1	.	TRBJ1-1	CAISIRDSHTEAFF	TGTGCCATCAGTATCCGGGACAGCCACACTGAAGCTTTCTTT
.	TRBV27	.	TRBJ1-2	CASSLSGVGNYGYTF	TGTGCCAGCAGTTTATCTGGTGTCGGTAACTATGGCTACACCTTC
TRBD1	TRBV5-1	many	TRBJ2-2	CASSLAVGQVTGELFF	TGCGCCAGCAGCTTGGCCGTGGGACAGGTAACCGGGGAGCTGTTTTTT
.	TRBV18	.	TRBJ1-1	CASSPQMGADTEAFF	TGTGCCAGCTCACCACAGATGGGGGCGGACACTGAAGCTTTCTTT
TRBD1	TRBV7-2	few	TRBJ2-7	CASTTGLGTGYEQYF	TGTGCCAGCACGACCGGACTGGGGACAGGCTACGAGCAGTACTTC
.	TRBV7-2	.	TRBJ2-1	CASSVRGTVSNEQFF	TGTGCCAGCAGCGTCCGCGGTACTGTATCCAATGAGCAGTTCTTC
.	TRBV13	.	TRBJ2-1	CASSLTPGDNEQFF	TGTGCCAGCAGCTTGACGCCCGGGGACAATGAGCAGTTCTTC
.	TRBV2	.	TRBJ2-6	CASRLQGANVLTF	TGTGCCAGCAGGCTACAGGGCGCCAACGTCCTGACTTTC
TRBD2	TRBV6-1	.	TRBJ2-1	CASRSPGGHEQFF	TGTGCCAGCAGATCCCCGGGGGGGCATGAGCAGTTCTTC
.	TRBV5-6	.	TRBJ1-1	CASSLAGVSTEAFF	TGTGCCAGCAGCTTGGCCGGGGTCTCCACTGAAGCTTTCTTT
.	TRBV14	.	TRBJ1-1	CASSQEAGLYTEAFF	TGTGCCAGCAGCCAAGAGGCAGGCCTATACACTGAAGCTTTCTTT
.	TRBV6-1	few	TRBJ1-1	CASAPQGLNTEAFF	TGTGCCAGCGCCCCACAGGGCCTTAACACTGAAGCTTTCTTT
.	TRBV11-2	.	TRBJ1-2	CASSQGGGVSYGYTF	TGTGCCAGCAGCCAAGGGGGGGGCGTAAGCTATGGCTACACCTTC
.	TRBV9	.	TRBJ2-3	CASSQRTGLGGADTQYF	TGTGCCAGCAGCCAAAGAACAGGGTTGGGGGGCGCAGATACGCAGTATTTT